A single sample gave rise to the 18 T cell receptor beta chains below, sequenced in a study of blood T cell repertoires in COVID-19. Method: immunoSEQ multiplex PCR; TCRdb's copy keeps in-frame clones and lacks some. The top ten hold 7.7% of the sample, which has over 25,000 clones, approximately 85% seen once. The sequencing sample was made of peripheral blood. The receptors shown here come from a woman aged 50 to 65 with active COVID-19.

In this sample, this clone turned up once. J is TRBJ2-1 and V is TRBV6-6; possible D gene TRBD1, 5 bases. In germline, CDR1 is MNHNY, CDR2 SVGAGI (reference sequence). The ends were cut back, 7 bases at V and 0 bases at J, with 16 bases in the middle. This CDR3 region has 16 residues. The CDR3 sequence is CASTLGDLGSYNEQFF. CDR3 nucleotide sequence: TGTGCCAGCACCTTAGGGGATTTGGGCTCCTACAATGAGCAGTTCTTC.

This chain links TRBV12-3 or TRBV12-4 with TRBJ2-2; TRBD2 aligns across 14 bases. Losses at the gene ends were 10 bases for V and 8 bases for J; bases not matched to a gene: 3. The CDR3 spans 13 residues. CDR3: CATGLAGGGELFF. Written as DNA, the CDR3 is TGTGCCACCGGACTAGCGGGAGGAGGGGAGCTGTTTTTT.

The chain combines TRBV27 with TRBJ1-1; D may be TRBD1 (5 bases). From germline, CDR1 is MNHEY and CDR2 SMNVEV (reference sequence). There are 13 residues in the CDR3. Trimming stripped 2 bases from V and 1 base from J, with 5 bases between. Here the CDR3 DNA reads TGTGCCAGCAGTTTAAGGGGGAACACTGAAGCTTTCTTT. The encoded protein is CASSLRGNTEAFF.

The CDR3 here is CATREGTRTDTQYF. CDR3 nucleotide sequence: TGTGCCACCAGAGAGGGGACAAGGACAGATACGCAGTATTTT. The chain couples TRBV6-5 to TRBJ2-3, with D perhaps TRBD1 (6 bases). V was trimmed by 10 bases and J by 3 bases, leaving 17 bases between them. This CDR3 spans 14 amino acids. CDR1 and CDR2 from the germline V gene are MNHEY and SVGAGI.

The J gene is TRBJ1-2, the V gene TRBV5-1, with 11 bases identical to TRBD1. Germline-derived CDR1 and CDR2 are SGHRS and YFSETQ. Unmatched junction bases numbered 16, after V lost 4 bases and J lost 8 bases. The CDR3 length is 17 residues. The CDR3 reads CASSIQPGQGGAGGYTF. In DNA form, the CDR3 reads TGCGCCAGCAGCATTCAACCGGGACAGGGGGGCGCCGGGGGCTACACCTTC.

The CDR3 region has the DNA TGTGCCAGCAGCCAAAATCCGCCGACGACAGGAAACACCATATATTTT. It translates to CASSQNPPTTGNTIYF. This rearrangement joins TRBV3-1 (or the pseudogene TRBV3-2) to TRBJ1-3; D unclear. The CDR3 sequence is 16 residues long. V was shortened by 2 bases and J by 4 bases, with 15 bases between the two germline ends. Germline CDR1 reads LGHDT; CDR2 reads YNNKEL (reference sequence).

Concerning this clone: The junction departs from the called germline gene at one end, perhaps through a read error. J is TRBJ2-1 and V is TRBV7-7; 11 nucleotides match TRBD2. The germline CDR1 and CDR2 sequences are SSHAT and FNYEAQ (reference sequence). The CDR3 spans 17 residues. CDR3 nucleotides: TGTGCTAGCAGCCTCAGACTAGCGGGGAGCTCCTACAATGAGCAGTTCTTC. Translating gives CASSLRLAGSSYNEQFF.

This chain uses TRBV27 with TRBJ1-2; TRBD1 agrees at 10 bases. Germline CDR1 reads MNHEY; CDR2 reads SMNVEV (reference sequence). The CDR3 totals 15 residues. The V and J ends lost 5 bases and 2 bases, in that order; junction bases with no gene match: 5. CDR3 in DNA: TGTGCCAGCAGTCGACAGGGGGCGCTGAACTATGGCTACACCTTC. It is translated as CASSRQGALNYGYTF.

V is TRBV7-6 and J is TRBJ1-6; maybe TRBD1 (5 bases). The V and J ends lost 5 bases and 9 bases respectively, with 14 bases between them. The CDR3 runs to 14 residues. In germline, CDR1 is SGHVS, CDR2 FNYEAQ. CDR3 residues: CASSPHQGSSPLHF. The CDR3 DNA follows: TGTGCCAGCAGCCCCCACCAGGGTTCTTCACCCCTCCACTTT.

V usage is TRBV3-1 (or the pseudogene TRBV3-2) and J usage is TRBJ1-2; 10 bases match TRBD1. This CDR3 spans 15 amino acids. V lost 4 bases to trimming and J lost 6 bases; unmatched junction nucleotides: 8. CDR1 is LGHDT and CDR2 is YNNKEL in the germline V gene (reference sequence). The CDR3 DNA is TGTGCCAGCAGCCCATTAGGGACAGGGGACCATGGCTACACCTTC. Residues: CASSPLGTGDHGYTF.

This chain joins TRBV5-6 and TRBJ1-2, with D possibly matching TRBD1 (5 bases). V lost 6 bases and J 8 bases, leaving 17 bases between the germline ends. CDR1 and CDR2 from the germline V gene are SGHDT and YYEEEE. The CDR3 loop spans 13 amino acids. CDR3 nucleotide sequence: TGTGCCAGCACCCCTGGGGTCGGACACGGCTACACCTTC. Translating it yields CASTPGVGHGYTF.

The CDR3 nucleotides read TGTGCCAGCAGCCAAGTGCGACTAGCGAGGTACAATGAGCAGTTCTTC. Translated: CASSQVRLARYNEQFF. The V call is TRBV4-2, the J call TRBJ2-1, with 8 bases identical to TRBD2. The germline gives CDR1 LGHNA, CDR2 YNFKEQ. With 1 base clipped from V and 4 bases from J, the junction kept 6 bases outside the gene matches. CDR3 length equals 16 residues.

The V call is TRBV5-1, the J call TRBJ2-3; TRBD2 agrees at 12 bases. After removal of 4 bases from V and 6 bases from J, the junction contained 6 bases not matched to a gene. The germline V gene encodes CDR1 SGHRS and CDR2 YFSETQ. The CDR3 loop spans 15 amino acids. CDR3 sequence (DNA): TGCGCCAGCAGCACCGGCCTAGCGGGGGGGGATACGCAGTATTTT. This encodes CASSTGLAGGDTQYF.

This clone was recorded once. V and J are TRBV24-1 and TRBJ2-5; perhaps TRBD2 as D (6 bases). The V and J ends lost 3 bases and 4 bases respectively, with 23 bases between them. The germline CDR1 and CDR2 sequences are KGHDR and SFDVKD. This CDR3 has 18 residues. Written as DNA, the CDR3 is TGTGCCACCAGTGATCCTGCGTTGGGGGGTGGTGGGGCAGAGACCCAGTACTTC. Its translation is CATSDPALGGGGAETQYF.

The J gene is TRBJ2-6, the V gene TRBV15; 7 bases are a match to TRBD2. The CDR3 totals 15 residues. Germline V CDR1 and CDR2: LNHNV, YYDKDF (reference sequence). V was pared by 3 bases and J by 2 bases, with 1 base of the junction left unmatched. The CDR3: CATSRGGTGANVLTF. The CDR3 DNA reads as TGTGCCACCAGCAGGGGGGGGACTGGGGCCAACGTCCTGACTTTC. The complete variable domain, with remaining parts taken from reference TRBV15 and TRBJ2-6, reads DAMVIQNPRYQVTQFGKPVTLSCSQTLNHNVMYWYQQKSSQAPKLLFHYYDKDFNNEADTPDNFQSRRPNTSFCFLDIRSPGLGDTAMYLCATSRGGTGANVLTFGAGSRLTVL.

The CDR3 sequence is CASSSGAPSYEQYF. CDR3 coding DNA: TGTGCCAGTAGTAGCGGCGCCCCCTCCTACGAGCAGTACTTC. The V gene is TRBV19, the J gene TRBJ2-7; D remains ambiguous. Trimming stripped 4 bases from V and 0 bases from J, with 10 bases between. CDR3 length: 14 residues. CDR1 LNHDA and CDR2 SQIVND come from the germline V gene (reference sequence).

This clone showed up just once. Germline is not matched at one junction end, which may reflect a read error. This chain links TRBV4-1 with TRBJ2-5, with D unclear. The CDR3 covers 16 residues. CDR1 and CDR2 from the germline V gene are MGHRA and YSYEKL. This CDR3 is CASRQDFFQVQETQYF. CDR3 sequence (DNA): TGCGCCAGCAGACAAGATTTCTTTCAGGTCCAAGAGACCCAGTACTTC.

V is TRBV19 and J is TRBJ1-4; D is perhaps TRBD1 (5 bases). The CDR3 totals 12 residues. Germline CDR1 reads LNHDA; CDR2 reads SQIVND (reference sequence). With 4 bases removed from V and 12 bases from J, the gap between germline ends came to 12 bases. The CDR3 is CASSRAGLELFF. The CDR3 region has the DNA TGTGCCAGTAGTAGAGCGGGACTGGAACTGTTTTTT.